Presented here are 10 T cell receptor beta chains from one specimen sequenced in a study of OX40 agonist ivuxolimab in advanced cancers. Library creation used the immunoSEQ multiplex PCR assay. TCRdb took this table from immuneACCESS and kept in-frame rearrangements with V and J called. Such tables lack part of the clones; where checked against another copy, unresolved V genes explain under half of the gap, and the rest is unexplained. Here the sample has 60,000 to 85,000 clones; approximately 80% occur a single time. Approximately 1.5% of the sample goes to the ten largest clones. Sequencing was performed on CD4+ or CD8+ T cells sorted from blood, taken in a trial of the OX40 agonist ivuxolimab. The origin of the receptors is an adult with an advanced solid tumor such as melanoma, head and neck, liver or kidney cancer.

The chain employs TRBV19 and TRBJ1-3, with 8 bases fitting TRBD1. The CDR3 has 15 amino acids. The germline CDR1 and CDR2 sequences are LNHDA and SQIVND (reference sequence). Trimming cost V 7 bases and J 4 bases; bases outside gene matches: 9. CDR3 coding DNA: TGTGCCAGTACGGACAGGGTTTTGGGAGGAAACACCATATATTTT. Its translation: CASTDRVLGGNTIYF.

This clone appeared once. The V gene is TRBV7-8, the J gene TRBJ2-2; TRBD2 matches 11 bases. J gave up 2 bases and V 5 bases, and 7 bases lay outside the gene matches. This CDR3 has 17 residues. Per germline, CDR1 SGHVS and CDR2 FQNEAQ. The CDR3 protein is CASSITSGGTNTGELFF. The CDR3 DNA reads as TGTGCCAGCAGCATCACTAGCGGGGGCACCAACACCGGGGAGCTGTTTTTT. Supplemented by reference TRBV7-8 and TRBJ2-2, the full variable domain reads GAGVSQSPRYKVAKRGQDVALRCDPISGHVSLFWYQQALGQGPEFLTYFQNEAQLDKSGLPSDRFFAERPEGSVSTLKIQRTQQEDSAVYLCASSITSGGTNTGELFFGEGSRLTVL.

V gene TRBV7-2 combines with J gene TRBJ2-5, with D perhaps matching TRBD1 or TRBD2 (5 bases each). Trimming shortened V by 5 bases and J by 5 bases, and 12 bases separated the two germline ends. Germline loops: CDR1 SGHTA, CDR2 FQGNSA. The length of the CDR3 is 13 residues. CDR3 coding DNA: TGTGCCAGCAGCCCGGGACGGAGGGAGACCCAGTACTTC. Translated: CASSPGRRETQYF.

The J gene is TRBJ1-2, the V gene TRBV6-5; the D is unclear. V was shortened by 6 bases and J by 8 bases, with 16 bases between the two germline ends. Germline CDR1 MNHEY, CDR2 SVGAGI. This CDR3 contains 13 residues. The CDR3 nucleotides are TGTGCCAGCAGAAGGGTCGCGGTGGGGGGCTACACCTTC. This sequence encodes CASRRVAVGGYTF.

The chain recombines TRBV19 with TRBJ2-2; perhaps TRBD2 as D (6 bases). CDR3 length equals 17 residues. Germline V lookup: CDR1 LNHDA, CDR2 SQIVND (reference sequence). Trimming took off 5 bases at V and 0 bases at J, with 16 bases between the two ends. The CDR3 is CASSPGPGSSNTGELFF. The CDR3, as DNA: TGTGCCAGTAGTCCGGGACCCGGGAGTTCGAACACCGGGGAGCTGTTTTTT.

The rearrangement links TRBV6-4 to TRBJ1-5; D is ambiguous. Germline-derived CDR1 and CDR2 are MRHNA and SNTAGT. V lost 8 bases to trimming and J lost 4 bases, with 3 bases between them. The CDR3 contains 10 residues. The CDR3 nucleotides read TGTGCCAGCGGGAATCAGCCCCAGCATTTT. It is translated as CASGNQPQHF.

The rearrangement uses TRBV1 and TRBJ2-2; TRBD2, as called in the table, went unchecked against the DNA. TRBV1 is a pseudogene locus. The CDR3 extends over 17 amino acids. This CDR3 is CTSSQDLLGGNTGELFF. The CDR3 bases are TGCACCAGCAGCCAAGATCTATTGGGAGGGAACACCGGGGAGCTGTTTTTT.

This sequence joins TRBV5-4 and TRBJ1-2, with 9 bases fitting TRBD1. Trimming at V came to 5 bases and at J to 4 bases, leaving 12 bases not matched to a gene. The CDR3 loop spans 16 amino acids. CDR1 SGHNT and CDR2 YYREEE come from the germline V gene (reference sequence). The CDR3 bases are TGTGCCAGCAGTTCGGCCCCGGGACAGGGAGGCTATGGCTACACCTTC. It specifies CASSSAPGQGGYGYTF.

The CDR3 sequence is CASSPPHATNEKLFF. CDR3 nucleotide sequence: TGTGCCAGTAGCCCCCCGCATGCAACTAATGAAAAACTGTTTTTT. The chain is built from TRBV19 and TRBJ1-4; D is unresolved. Per germline, CDR1 LNHDA and CDR2 SQIVND (reference sequence). The CDR3 is 15 amino acids. V gave up 6 bases and J gave up 0 bases, with 11 bases separating them.

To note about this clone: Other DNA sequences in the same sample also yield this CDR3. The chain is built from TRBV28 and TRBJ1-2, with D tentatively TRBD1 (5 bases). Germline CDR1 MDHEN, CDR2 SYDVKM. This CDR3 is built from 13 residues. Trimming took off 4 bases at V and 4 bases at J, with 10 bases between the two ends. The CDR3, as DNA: TGTGCCAGCAGTTCGGGGGGGTCCTATGGCTACACCTTC. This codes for CASSSGGSYGYTF.